A selection of T cell receptor beta chains follows, all from one sample in a study of cytomegalovirus exposure and HLA in healthy donors. Profiled with immunoSEQ multiplex PCR; TCRdb holds only in-frame clones, not every one. The repertoire holds tens of thousands of clones, with nearly 85% as singletons. The sequenced sample consisted of PBMCs. The receptors come from a man aged 25 to 45 in good health and CMV-seronegative. Both conserved end residues are part of each CDR3. The D gene is left open where the match is weak. Some rows have no size entry. The others give once, few or many, or a class for an expanded clone.

j_call cdr3_length clone_size d_call v_call cdr3_nt cdr3_aa
TRBJ1-5 13 . . TRBV30 TGTGCCTGGAGCGGCGGGGGGAATCAGCCCCAGCATTTT CAWSGGGNQPQHF
TRBJ2-7 15 . . TRBV7-8 TGTGCCAGCAGCTTTTCCTTGGACAGACACTACGAGCAGTACTTC CASSFSLDRHYEQYF
TRBJ2-1 15 . TRBD2 TRBV4-1 TGCGCCAGCAGCTTAGCGGGAGGATCCTACAATGAGCAGTTCTTC CASSLAGGSYNEQFF
TRBJ1-4 16 . . TRBV7-9 TGTGCCAGCAGCTCAAGATTGGGGGGGACTAATGAAAAACTGTTTTTT CASSSRLGGTNEKLFF
TRBJ1-2 16 once TRBD1 TRBV13 TGTGCCAGCAGCCCCGGGGACAGGGGAACCCTCTATGGCTACACCTTC CASSPGDRGTLYGYTF
TRBJ1-2 15 few TRBD1 TRBV5-6 TGTGCCAGCAGCTTGGGACAGGGCCCCTACTATGGCTACACCTTC CASSLGQGPYYGYTF
TRBJ2-7 12 . . TRBV18 TGTGCCAGCTCACCGGCCCCCTACGAGCAGTACTTC CASSPAPYEQYF
TRBJ2-7 14 . . TRBV5-4 TGTGCCAGCAGCTTGGTAGGGGCGGACTACGAGCAGTACTTC CASSLVGADYEQYF
TRBJ2-7 15 . . TRBV27 TGTGCCAGCAGTTCGGAGCCCGCCCTCGCCTACGAGCAGTACTTC CASSSEPALAYEQYF
TRBJ1-2 14 . . TRBV5-1 TGCGCCAGCAGCTTGGACAGGGCGAACTATGGCTACACCTTC CASSLDRANYGYTF
TRBJ1-5 15 . . TRBV27 TGTGCCAGCAGGCCCCACAGGGCGATGAGTCAGCCCCAGCATTTT CASRPHRAMSQPQHF
TRBJ2-1 15 . . TRBV4-3 TGCGCCAGCAGCCAACACGTTACCACAGGCAATGAGCAGTTCTTC CASSQHVTTGNEQFF
TRBJ2-7 15 once TRBD2 TRBV19 TGTGCCAGTAGTATGGGTCTAGCGGGAACCTACGAGCAGTACTTC CASSMGLAGTYEQYF
TRBJ2-2 16 . TRBD1 TRBV13 TGTGCCAGCAGCTTCCTACAGGGGGCGAACACCGGGGAGCTGTTTTTT CASSFLQGANTGELFF
TRBJ1-5 15 . TRBD1 TRBV19 TGTGCCAGTAGTACTATCGACAGGGTCGACCAGCCCCAGCATTTT CASSTIDRVDQPQHF
TRBJ2-7 15 few TRBD1 TRBV4-1 TGCGCCAGCAGCCTCGGGACAGCCCCCTCCTACGAGCAGTACTTC CASSLGTAPSYEQYF
TRBJ1-5 17 . . TRBV19 TGTGCCAGTAGTATAGATCGGAATTCAGGGTGGAATCAGCCCCAGCATTTT CASSIDRNSGWNQPQHF
TRBJ2-5 15 . . TRBV10-3 TGTGCCATCAGTGACGACGGACTCTTTCCAGAGACCCAGTACTTC CAISDDGLFPETQYF
TRBJ1-4 15 . TRBD1 TRBV11-3 TGTGCCAGCAGCTATCGGGGACAGGGAAATGAAAAACTGTTTTTT CASSYRGQGNEKLFF
TRBJ1-1 15 . TRBD1 TRBV18 TGTGCCAGCTCACCATCCCGGGACAGGTTGACTGAAGCTTTCTTT CASSPSRDRLTEAFF
TRBJ1-2 18 . . TRBV19 TGTGCCAGTAGAGGGGAAAGAGGAGTTTTCGTTTTGAACTATGGCTACACCTTC CASRGERGVFVLNYGYTF
TRBJ1-6 14 once . TRBV5-6 TGTGCCAGCAGCTTACCTTACGGGGATTCACCCCTCCACTTT CASSLPYGDSPLHF
TRBJ1-5 14 . . TRBV7-9 TGTGCCAGCAGCTTGGGGGCCCAGAATCAGCCCCAGCATTTT CASSLGAQNQPQHF
TRBJ1-5 13 . . TRBV18 TGTGCCAGCTCACCACCGGGGCCCCAGCCCCAGCATTTT CASSPPGPQPQHF
TRBJ1-4 13 . . TRBV7-2 TGTGCCAGCAGCTGGGCCATTAATGAAAAACTGTTTTTT CASSWAINEKLFF
TRBJ2-1 11 few . TRBV20-1 TGCAGTGCTAGCGTGGGCAGTGAGCAGTTCTTC CSASVGSEQFF
TRBJ2-1 16 . TRBD1 TRBV25-1 TGTGCCAGCAGTGAACCGGGACAGAGCTCCTACAATGAGCAGTTCTTC CASSEPGQSSYNEQFF
TRBJ1-1 11 . . TRBV20-1 TGCAGTGCTTTTCAGTTACCTGAAGCTTTCTTT CSAFQLPEAFF
TRBJ2-7 12 . . TRBV27 TGTGCCAGCAGTAAAACAGGATACGAGCAGTACTTC CASSKTGYEQYF
TRBJ2-4 18 . TRBD2 TRBV5-4 TGTGCCAGCAGGCCGGGGGGGGCTAGCGGGACTGCCAAAAACATTCAGTACTTC CASRPGGASGTAKNIQYF
TRBJ1-1 15 . . TRBV7-9 TGTGCCAGCACCATAGTTATGAGTGTCTCCACTGAAGCTTTCTTT CASTIVMSVSTEAFF
TRBJ2-5 14 . . TRBV15 TGTGCCACCAGCAGAGGGGGTAGGAGGGAGACCCAGTACTTC CATSRGGRRETQYF
TRBJ1-1 15 . . TRBV18 TGTGCCAGCTCACCCAGACAGGCTATGAACACTGAAGCTTTCTTT CASSPRQAMNTEAFF
TRBJ2-3 14 . . TRBV9 TGTGCCAGCGGGGTTACTAGTAGCACAGATACGCAGTATTTT CASGVTSSTDTQYF
TRBJ2-3 16 . TRBD2 TRBV5-1 TGCGCCAGCAGCTCCATGGGACTAACTAGCACAGATACGCAGTATTTT CASSSMGLTSTDTQYF
TRBJ1-2 15 once . TRBV7-9 TGTGCCAGCAGCCCCGACCTGACAGAATACTATGGCTACACCTTC CASSPDLTEYYGYTF
TRBJ1-2 12 . . TRBV28 TGTGCCAGCAGCTACCAGGGGAGCGGCTACACCTTC CASSYQGSGYTF
TRBJ2-1 14 few . TRBV7-8 TGTGCCAGCATTCACGGGGGGCCTTACAATGAGCAGTTCTTC CASIHGGPYNEQFF
TRBJ1-3 15 once . TRBV25-1 TGTGCCAGCACGTGGGCAGGGGACGCTGGAAACACCATATATTTT CASTWAGDAGNTIYF
TRBJ1-1 16 . TRBD1 TRBV10-3 TGTGCCATCAGTGACCCTGGGGACAGGCTGAACACTGAAGCTTTCTTT CAISDPGDRLNTEAFF
TRBJ2-3 18 . . TRBV7-9 TGTGCCAGCAGCTTATCCCGTATTGGGAGGGGGAGCACAGATACGCAGTATTTT CASSLSRIGRGSTDTQYF
TRBJ2-7 15 . . TRBV18 TGTGCCAGCTCACCTCTCGCAGGGGCGACCTACGAGCAGTACTTC CASSPLAGATYEQYF